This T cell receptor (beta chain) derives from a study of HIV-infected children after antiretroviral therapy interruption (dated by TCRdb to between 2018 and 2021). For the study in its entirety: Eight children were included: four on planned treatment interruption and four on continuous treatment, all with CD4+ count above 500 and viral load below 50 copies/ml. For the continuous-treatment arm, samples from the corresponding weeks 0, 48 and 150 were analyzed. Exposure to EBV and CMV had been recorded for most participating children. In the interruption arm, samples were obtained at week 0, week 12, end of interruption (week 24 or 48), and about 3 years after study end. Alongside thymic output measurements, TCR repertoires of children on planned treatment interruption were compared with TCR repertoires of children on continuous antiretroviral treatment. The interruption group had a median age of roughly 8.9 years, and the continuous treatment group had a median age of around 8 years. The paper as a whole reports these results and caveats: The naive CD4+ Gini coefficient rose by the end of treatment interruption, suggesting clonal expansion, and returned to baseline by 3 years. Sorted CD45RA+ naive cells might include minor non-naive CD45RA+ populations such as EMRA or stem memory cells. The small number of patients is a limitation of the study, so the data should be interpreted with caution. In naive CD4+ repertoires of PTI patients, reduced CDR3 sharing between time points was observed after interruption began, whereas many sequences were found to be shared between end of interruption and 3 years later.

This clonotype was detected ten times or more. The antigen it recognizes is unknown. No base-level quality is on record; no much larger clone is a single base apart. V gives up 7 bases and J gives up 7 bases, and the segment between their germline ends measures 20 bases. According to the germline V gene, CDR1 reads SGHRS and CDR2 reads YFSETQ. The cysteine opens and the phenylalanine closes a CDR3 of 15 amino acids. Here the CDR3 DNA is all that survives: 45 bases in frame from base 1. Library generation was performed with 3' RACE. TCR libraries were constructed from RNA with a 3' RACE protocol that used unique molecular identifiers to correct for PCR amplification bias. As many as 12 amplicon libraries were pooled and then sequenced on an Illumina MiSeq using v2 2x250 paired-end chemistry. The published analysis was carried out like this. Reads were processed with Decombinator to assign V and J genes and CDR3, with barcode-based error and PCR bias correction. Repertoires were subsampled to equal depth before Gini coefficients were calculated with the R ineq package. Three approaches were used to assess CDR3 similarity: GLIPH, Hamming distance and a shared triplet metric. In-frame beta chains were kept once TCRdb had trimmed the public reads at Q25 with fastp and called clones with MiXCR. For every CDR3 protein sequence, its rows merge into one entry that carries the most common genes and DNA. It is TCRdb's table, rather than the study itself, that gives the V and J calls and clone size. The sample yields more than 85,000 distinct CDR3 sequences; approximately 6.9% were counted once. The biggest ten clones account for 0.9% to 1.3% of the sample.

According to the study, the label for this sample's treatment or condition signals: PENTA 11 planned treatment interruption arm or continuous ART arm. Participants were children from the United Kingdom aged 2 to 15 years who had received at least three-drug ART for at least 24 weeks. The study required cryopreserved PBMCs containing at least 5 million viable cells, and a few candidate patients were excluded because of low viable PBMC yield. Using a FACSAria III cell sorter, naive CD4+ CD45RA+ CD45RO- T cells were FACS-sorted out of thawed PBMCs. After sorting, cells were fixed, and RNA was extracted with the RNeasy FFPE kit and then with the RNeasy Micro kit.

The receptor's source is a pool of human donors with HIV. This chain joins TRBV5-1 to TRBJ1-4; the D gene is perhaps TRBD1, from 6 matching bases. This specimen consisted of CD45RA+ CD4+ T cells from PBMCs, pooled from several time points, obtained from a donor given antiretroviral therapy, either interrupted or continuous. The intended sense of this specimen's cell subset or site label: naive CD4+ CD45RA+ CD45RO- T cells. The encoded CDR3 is CASGTRTGRAEKLFF. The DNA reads TGCGCCAGCGGAACCCGCACAGGGAGGGCTGAAAAACTGTTTTTT.